The source of this T cell receptor (beta chain) is a study of identical twins. General study findings and limits: Abundant cord blood beta clonotypes carried fewer insertions; memory repertoires showed none.

Healthy Caucasians, and only they, were the donors. TCRdb called the 5' RACE reads again in MiXCR, with one record for every CDR3 protein. This table has around 370,000 distinct CDR3 sequences, roughly 10% appearing once. This clonotype was seen at least ten times. Its antigen remains unknown. The V gene lost 0 bases and the J gene lost 1 base, with 10 bases spanning the gap. The germline V gene encodes CDR1 MGHRA and CDR2 YSYEKL. This CDR3 has 16 amino acids. The TCR comes from a woman in her forties or fifties in good health. The chain is built from TRBV4-1 and TRBJ1-5, with D possibly matching TRBD1 (5 bases). The sample consisted of naive T cells sorted from blood. Here the CDR3 DNA reads TGCGCCAGCAGCCAAGATGGGACGGCGAGCAATCAGCCCCAGCATTTT. Translated: CASSQDGTASNQPQHF.